This passage covers 24 T cell receptor beta chains from one sample sequenced in a study of T cell changes during pregnancy in multiple sclerosis. Data came from immunoSEQ multiplex PCR; TCRdb stores just in-frame clones and leaves some out. The data contain about 51,000 clones, about 92% of them seen just once; the ten biggest clones take up around 2%. This specimen was peripheral blood, taken in the second trimester of pregnancy. Receptors were obtained from a female donor with multiple sclerosis, enrolled in a pregnancy study.

The rearrangement uses TRBV12-5 and TRBJ1-1; 7 bases map to TRBD1. The V and J ends lost 1 base and 5 bases, in that order; junction bases with no gene match: 4. Germline V CDR1 and CDR2: LGHNT, FRNRAP. The CDR3 loop spans 14 amino acids. The CDR3, as DNA: TGTGCTAGTGGTTTGGAACAGGGGAGGACTGAAGCTTTCTTT. It translates to CASGLEQGRTEAFF. The full variable domain, completed using reference TRBV12-5 and TRBJ1-1, is DARVTQTPRHKVTEMGQEVTMRCQPILGHNTVFWYRQTMMQGLELLAYFRNRAPLDDSGMPKDRFSAEMPDATLATLKIQPSEPRDSAVYFCASGLEQGRTEAFFGQGTRLTVV.

The V gene is TRBV19, the J gene TRBJ2-5; D is undetermined. Trimming took 2 bases from V and 2 from J, leaving 6 bases between them. Germline CDR1 reads LNHDA; CDR2 reads SQIVND (reference sequence). This CDR3 comprises 13 residues. The CDR3 spells CASSIKRQETQYF. The DNA for the CDR3 is TGTGCCAGTAGTATAAAGCGTCAAGAGACCCAGTACTTC.

This rearrangement joins TRBV19 to TRBJ2-3, with 11 bases that match TRBD2. V was pared by 4 bases and J by 0 bases, with 3 bases of the junction left unmatched. CDR3 length equals 16 residues. Germline assignment: CDR1 LNHDA and CDR2 SQIVND (reference sequence). The CDR3, as DNA: TGTGCCAGTAGTACGGGACTAGCGGCTAGCACAGATACGCAGTATTTT. It specifies CASSTGLAASTDTQYF.

The CDR3, as DNA: TGTGCCACCAGCAGAGATCAGGTGCAAGAGACCCAGTACTTC. Translating it yields CATSRDQVQETQYF. The chain links TRBV15 to TRBJ2-5, with no clear D. With 0 bases removed from V and 2 bases from J, the gap between germline ends came to 7 bases. Germline V gene lookup returns CDR1 LNHNV and CDR2 YYDKDF (reference sequence). This CDR3 has 14 residues.

The chain uses TRBV28 and TRBJ2-1; 8 bases line up with TRBD2. The CDR3 contains 16 residues. The V gene's germline CDR1 is MDHEN and CDR2 SYDVKM. V lost 3 bases, J lost 0 bases, and 4 bases stayed unmatched. The CDR3 bases are TGTGCCAGCAGTTTCCAAAGCGGGAGCTCCTACAATGAGCAGTTCTTC. Its protein product is CASSFQSGSSYNEQFF. The variable domain in full, completed from reference TRBV28 and TRBJ2-1, reads DVKVTQSSRYLVKRTGEKVFLECVQDMDHENMFWYRQDPGLGLRLIYFSYDVKMKEKGDIPEGYSVSREKKERFSLILESASTNQTSMYLCASSFQSGSSYNEQFFGPGTRLTVL.

The chain joins TRBV28 to TRBJ1-5; no clear D. The CDR3 extends over 11 amino acids. Germline CDR1 MDHEN, CDR2 SYDVKM. Trimming shortened V by 8 bases and J by 9 bases, and 11 bases separated the two germline ends. As DNA, the CDR3 is TGTGCCAGCCACCTTACTGGGCCCCAGCATTTT. This encodes CASHLTGPQHF.

The rearrangement uses TRBV5-6 and TRBJ1-2; D gene unclear. The CDR3 is made up of 13 amino acids. Trimming removed 0 bases from V and 1 base from J, with 4 bases in between. Germline V lookup: CDR1 SGHDT, CDR2 YYEEEE. The CDR3 coding sequence is TGTGCCAGCAGCTTGGGGAGTAACTATGGCTACACCTTC. Its translation is CASSLGSNYGYTF.

The gene calls are TRBV5-1 and TRBJ2-2, with TRBD2 matching over 9 bases. The germline V gene encodes CDR1 SGHRS and CDR2 YFSETQ. The V and J ends lost 2 bases and 6 bases, in that order; junction bases with no gene match: 5. The CDR3 totals 15 residues. DNA of the CDR3: TGCGCCAGCAGCTTTTTAGCGGGAGCGCCCGGGGAGCTGTTTTTT. Its translation: CASSFLAGAPGELFF.

The chain recombines TRBV18 with TRBJ2-5; D is unclear. Germline V CDR1 and CDR2: KGHSH, LQKENI. The CDR3 spans 14 residues. V gave up 1 base and J gave up 1 base, with 7 bases separating them. The CDR3 DNA reads as TGTGCCAGCTCACCACTGGCGGCCCAAGAGACCCAGTACTTC. Translating it yields CASSPLAAQETQYF.

V and J are TRBV28 and TRBJ1-1, with 7 bases identical to TRBD1. The ends lost 4 bases at V and 0 bases at J; junction bases unmatched: 5. This CDR3 is 15 amino acids long. Germline CDR1 MDHEN, CDR2 SYDVKM. The CDR3 coding sequence is TGTGCCAGCAGTTCGCCCCAGGGGGTGAACACTGAAGCTTTCTTT. As protein: CASSSPQGVNTEAFF.

The chain uses TRBV25-1 and TRBJ2-2; D is unclear. Germline V lookup: CDR1 MGHDK, CDR2 SYGVNS. V lost 3 bases to trimming and J lost 0 bases, with 11 bases between them. The CDR3 consists of 16 residues. The CDR3 nucleotides are TGTGCCAGCAGTGATCTTAACGGAGCGAACACCGGGGAGCTGTTTTTT. Its translation: CASSDLNGANTGELFF.

The rearrangement links TRBV19 to TRBJ1-2; TRBD1 aligns across 9 bases. This CDR3 contains 14 residues. CDR1 and CDR2 from the germline V gene are LNHDA and SQIVND (reference sequence). Trimming cost V 6 bases and J 4 bases; bases outside gene matches: 6. The CDR3 coding sequence is TGTGCCAGTAGACCCGGGACAGGGTTCTATGGCTACACCTTC. Translated, it gives CASRPGTGFYGYTF.

The rearrangement uses TRBV28 and TRBJ2-7; D is unresolved. Germline CDR1 and CDR2: MDHEN and SYDVKM. The V end lost 5 bases, the J end lost 1 base, and 9 bases lay between the germline ends. The CDR3 loop spans 13 amino acids. DNA for the CDR3: TGTGCCAGCAGTATATCTCGTTCCTACGAGCAGTACTTC. It encodes CASSISRSYEQYF.

The chain links TRBV5-8 to TRBJ2-1; 7 nucleotides align to TRBD2. CDR1 is SGHTS, CDR2 YDEGEE, per germline. V was clipped by 3 bases and J by 0 bases; unmatched bases: 3. The CDR3 has 15 amino acids. The CDR3 DNA reads as TGTGCCAGCAGCTCTAGCGGTATCTCCTACAATGAGCAGTTCTTC. It is translated as CASSSSGISYNEQFF. Based on the CDR3 plus reference TRBV5-8 and TRBJ2-1, the full variable domain is EAGVTQSPTHLIKTRGQQATLRCSPISGHTSVYWYQQALGLGLQFLLWYDEGEERNRGNFPPRFSGRQFPNYSSELNVNALELEDSALYLCASSSSGISYNEQFFGPGTRLTVL.

This chain connects TRBV11-2 to TRBJ2-1; D is ambiguous. This CDR3 region has 14 residues. Trimming left V 3 bases short and J 3 bases short, with 9 bases between. Germline CDR1 is SGHAT and CDR2 is FQNNGV. The CDR3 loop is CASSLPTGYNEQFF. CDR3 in DNA: TGTGCCAGCAGCTTGCCGACGGGCTACAATGAGCAGTTCTTC. Variable domain in full (rest from reference TRBV11-2 and TRBJ2-1): EAGVAQSPRYKIIEKRQSVAFWCNPISGHATLYWYQQILGQGPKLLIQFQNNGVVDDSQLPKDRFSAERLKGVDSTLKIQPAKLEDSAVYLCASSLPTGYNEQFFGPGTRLTVL.

This chain links TRBV5-1 with TRBJ2-1, with 7 bases aligning to TRBD1. In germline, CDR1 is SGHRS, CDR2 YFSETQ. J lost 0 bases, V lost 6 bases, and 3 bases had no gene match. The CDR3 loop spans 14 amino acids. CDR3 amino acids: CASNRDSSYNEQFF. CDR3 DNA sequence: TGCGCCAGCAATCGGGACAGCTCCTACAATGAGCAGTTCTTC.

The rearrangement joins TRBV29-1 to TRBJ2-7; 8 bases map to TRBD1. The germline V gene encodes CDR1 SQVTM and CDR2 ANQGSEA. The CDR3 runs 13 residues. The V segment lost 6 bases and the J segment 5 bases; nucleotides outside the gene matches: 9. CDR3 region: CSVGQGLDNEQYF. The DNA of the CDR3 is TGCAGCGTCGGACAGGGCTTGGATAACGAGCAGTACTTC.

This clone has ten or more counts. This rearrangement joins TRBV11-2 to TRBJ2-5, with 11 positions matching TRBD2. Looked up from germline, CDR1 is SGHAT and CDR2 is FQNNGV. CDR3 length: 15 amino acids. Losses at the gene ends were 5 bases for V and 4 bases for J; bases not matched to a gene: 6. The CDR3: CASSPGLADLETQYF. CDR3 nucleotides: TGTGCCAGCAGCCCGGGACTAGCGGACTTAGAGACCCAGTACTTC.

The V call is TRBV15, the J call TRBJ2-5; the match to TRBD2 covers 7 bases. The CDR3 covers 15 residues. Trimming removed 0 bases from V and 5 bases from J; junction bases left unmatched: 6. CDR1 and CDR2 (germline): LNHNV, YYDKDF (reference sequence). CDR3 in DNA: TGTGCCACCAGCAGAGAAGGGGAGGGGTGGGAGACCCAGTACTTC. Its translation: CATSREGEGWETQYF.

The genes are TRBV14 and TRBJ2-7, with 12 positions matching TRBD2. The germline CDR1 and CDR2 sequences are SGHDN and FVKESK. Losses at the gene ends were 2 bases for V and 2 bases for J; bases not matched to a gene: 1. The CDR3 runs 15 residues. This CDR3 is CASSQRTSGTYEQYF. CDR3 nucleotide sequence: TGTGCCAGCAGCCAAAGGACTAGCGGGACCTACGAGCAGTACTTC.

This clone was seen only once. The CDR3 loop reads CASSQDLTGRLGYTF. In nucleotides, the CDR3 is TGTGCCAGCAGCCAAGATTTGACAGGGAGGTTGGGCTACACCTTC. The V and J genes are TRBV4-2 and TRBJ1-2; 7 bases are shared with TRBD1. Per germline, CDR1 LGHNA and CDR2 YNFKEQ. The CDR3 runs 15 residues. V lost 0 bases to trimming and J lost 8 bases; unmatched junction nucleotides: 9.

The chain has TRBV18 and TRBJ2-3, with no clear D. Germline V lookup: CDR1 KGHSH, CDR2 LQKENI. V lost 6 bases, J lost 5 bases, and 15 bases lay in between. This CDR3 is built from 14 residues. DNA of the CDR3: TGTGCCAGCTCGCGAGAGGCTCCTCAAGATACGCAGTATTTT. Protein sequence: CASSREAPQDTQYF.

J is TRBJ2-3 and V is TRBV30, with D possibly TRBD1 on 5 matching bases. Trimming left V 5 bases short and J 2 bases short, with 8 bases between. CDR1 GTSNPN and CDR2 SVGIG come from the germline V gene (reference sequence). CDR3 size: 12 residues. CDR3 residues: CAWDRNTDTQYF. CDR3 bases: TGTGCCTGGGACAGAAACACAGATACGCAGTATTTT.

The rearrangement uses TRBV4-3 and TRBJ2-7; the D gene is possibly TRBD1 (5 bases). V lost 0 bases and J 3 bases, leaving 15 bases between the germline ends. Germline V gives CDR1 LGHNA, CDR2 YSLEER. The CDR3 is made up of 16 amino acids. The CDR3 DNA reads TGCGCCAGCAGCCAAGAGGCCTCAGGGTCGGACTACGAGCAGTACTTC. Protein sequence: CASSQEASGSDYEQYF.